This TCR beta chain appears in the sequencing data of a study of response to subunit inactivated influenza vaccine. This CDR3 is 11 amino acids long. CDR1 is MNHEY, CDR2 SMNVEV, per germline (reference sequence). V was clipped by 6 bases and J by 13 bases; unmatched bases: 6. With respect to this clonotype: The antigen is undetermined.

TCRdb re-analysed the RT-PCR reads in MiXCR, keeping a single row per CDR3 protein. The sample comprises 590,000 or so distinct CDR3 sequences, roughly 15% of which are singletons, and 7.6% rests with the top ten. Findings of the study overall: T cells newly recruited by each seasonal influenza vaccination are few, the authors suggested.

The chain links TRBV27 to TRBJ2-3; 8 nucleotides agree with TRBD2. This material consisted of PBMCs from blood, taken less than 15 days before vaccination. This clonotype originated in a man aged 45-65 years who received an inactivated influenza vaccine. CDR3 amino acids: CASRIGLAEYF. CDR3 nucleotides: TGTGCCAGCAGGATCGGACTAGCCGAGTATTTT.